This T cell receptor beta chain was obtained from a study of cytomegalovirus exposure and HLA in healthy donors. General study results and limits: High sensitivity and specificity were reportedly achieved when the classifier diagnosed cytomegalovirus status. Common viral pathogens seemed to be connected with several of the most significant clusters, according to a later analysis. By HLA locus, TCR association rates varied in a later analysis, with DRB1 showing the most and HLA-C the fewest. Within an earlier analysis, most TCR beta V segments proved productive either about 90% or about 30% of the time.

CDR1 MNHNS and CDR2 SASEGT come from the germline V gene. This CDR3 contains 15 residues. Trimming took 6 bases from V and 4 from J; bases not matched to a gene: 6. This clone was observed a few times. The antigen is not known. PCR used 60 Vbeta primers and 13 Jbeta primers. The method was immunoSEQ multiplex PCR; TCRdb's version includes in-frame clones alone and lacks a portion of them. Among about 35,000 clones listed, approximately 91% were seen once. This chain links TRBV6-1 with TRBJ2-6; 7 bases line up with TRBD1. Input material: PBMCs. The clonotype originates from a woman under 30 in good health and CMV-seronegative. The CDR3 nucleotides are TGTGCCAGCAGACTCAGGGGGAACGGGGCCAACGTCCTGACTTTC. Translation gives CASRLRGNGANVLTF.